Below are 32 T cell receptor beta chains sequenced from a single sample in a study of blood T cell repertoires in COVID-19. Produced via immunoSEQ multiplex PCR; TCRdb's table is partial and in-frame only. Of roughly 40,000 clones listed, about four fifths are singletons. The material sequenced was peripheral blood. These receptors all come from a man between 65 and 85 years old with acute or convalescent COVID-19.

The V and J genes are TRBV2 and TRBJ2-2; 12 nucleotides align to TRBD2. With V trimmed by 6 bases and J by 4 bases, 9 bases remained unmatched. The CDR3 consists of 17 residues. CDR1 and CDR2 (germline): SNHLY, FYNNEI. The CDR3 nucleotides read TGTGCCAGCAGGAGACTAGCGGGAGATGCGGTCACCGGGGAGCTGTTTTTT. It yields the protein CASRRLAGDAVTGELFF.

The V gene is TRBV5-5, the J gene TRBJ1-4; TRBD1 matches 8 bases. V dropped 3 bases and J dropped 8; count of bases not matched to a gene: 12. This CDR3 contains 16 residues. Germline values: CDR1 SGHKS, CDR2 YYEKEE (reference sequence). The CDR3 spells CASSSRTGWMGEKLFF. The CDR3 DNA sequence: TGTGCCAGCAGCTCTCGGACAGGGTGGATGGGGGAAAAACTGTTTTTT.

The chain recombines TRBV28 with TRBJ2-7; the match to TRBD2 covers 10 bases. The CDR3 length is 14 residues. Germline values: CDR1 MDHEN, CDR2 SYDVKM. Trimming cost V 3 bases and J 3 bases; bases outside gene matches: 2. The CDR3 spells CASSFGTSDYEQYF. The DNA of the CDR3 is TGTGCCAGCAGTTTCGGGACTAGCGACTACGAGCAGTACTTC.

CDR3 bases: TGTGCCAGCAGCTCCTCCGGGTTGGGTGGCTACACCTTC. The encoded protein is CASSSSGLGGYTF. V is TRBV11-2 and J is TRBJ1-2; D not resolved. Germline V CDR1 and CDR2: SGHAT, FQNNGV. The V end lost 4 bases, the J end lost 7 bases, and 13 bases lay between the germline ends. The CDR3 consists of 13 residues.

The chain employs TRBV5-1 and TRBJ2-5; the D is unclear. The ends were cut back, 0 bases at V and 2 bases at J, with 5 bases in the middle. The CDR3 contains 13 residues. CDR1 SGHRS and CDR2 YFSETQ come from the germline V gene. The chain's CDR3 is CASSLVPQETQYF. The CDR3 region has the DNA TGCGCCAGCAGCTTGGTTCCTCAAGAGACCCAGTACTTC.

The chain joins TRBV6-5 to TRBJ1-1, with D tentatively TRBD1 (6 bases). The CDR3 is 15 amino acids. Germline CDR1 MNHEY, CDR2 SVGAGI. V was cut by 5 bases and J by 6 bases, with 19 bases left in between. CDR3 amino acids: CASSPRTGKRAEAFF. The CDR3 nucleotides read TGTGCCAGCAGTCCCCGAACAGGGAAGAGAGCTGAAGCTTTCTTT.

The gene calls are TRBV5-8 and TRBJ1-5; 7 bases align to TRBD1. In germline, CDR1 is SGHTS, CDR2 YDEGEE. This CDR3 region has 15 residues. V lost 0 bases, J lost 6 bases, and 6 bases stayed unmatched. In DNA form, the CDR3 reads TGTGCCAGCAGCTTGGGCCAGGGGGTCGGTCAGCCCCAGCATTTT. This codes for CASSLGQGVGQPQHF.

The CDR3 sequence: CASSGTGYNEQFF. DNA of the CDR3: TGTGCCAGCTCCGGGACAGGCTACAATGAGCAGTTCTTC. The chain uses TRBV9 and TRBJ2-1; 8 nucleotides line up with TRBD1. The ends lost 7 bases at V and 3 bases at J; junction bases unmatched: 3. The CDR3 is 13 amino acids. Germline V gene sequence: CDR1 SGDLS, CDR2 YYNGEE.

The CDR3 DNA reads TGTGCCAGCTCACCACCTACTAGCACAGATACGCAGTATTTT. This gives the protein CASSPPTSTDTQYF. The gene calls are TRBV18 and TRBJ2-3; no reliable D call. The V gene's germline CDR1 is KGHSH and CDR2 LQKENI. The CDR3 loop spans 14 amino acids. The V end lost 0 bases, the J end lost 0 bases, and 4 bases lay between the germline ends.

The gene calls are TRBV2 and TRBJ2-1; TRBD2 might be the D (7 bases). Germline V gene sequence: CDR1 SNHLY, CDR2 FYNNEI. The CDR3 runs to 15 residues. Written as DNA, the CDR3 is TGTGCGCTGCAGGGGAGGGGCCCCCTGGACAATGAGCAGTTCTTC. It encodes CALQGRGPLDNEQFF.

The V gene is TRBV28, the J gene TRBJ2-1, with a possible D match to TRBD2 (6 bases). Trimming stripped 6 bases from V and 0 bases from J, with 15 bases between. The CDR3 sequence is 16 residues long. Germline CDR1 and CDR2: MDHEN and SYDVKM. For the CDR3, the DNA is TGTGCCAGCAGCCCTCCGACCGGGAGCTCCTACAATGAGCAGTTCTTC. This sequence encodes CASSPPTGSSYNEQFF.

The rearrangement links TRBV19 to TRBJ2-3; 7 bases agree with TRBD1. In germline, CDR1 is LNHDA, CDR2 SQIVND (reference sequence). V lost 3 bases, J lost 8 bases, and 14 bases stayed unmatched. The CDR3 length is 16 residues. CDR3 in DNA: TGTGCCAGTAGTATCCCCGGGACAGCGGCGTCTGTTACGCAGTATTTT. Protein product: CASSIPGTAASVTQYF.

The CDR3 DNA follows: TGTGCCAGCAGCCAAGGGACAGGGGCCTACCTCACAGATACGCAGTATTTT. Residues: CASSQGTGAYLTDTQYF. The V and J genes are TRBV3-1 (or the pseudogene TRBV3-2) and TRBJ2-3; TRBD1 agrees at 9 bases. Germline values: CDR1 LGHDT, CDR2 YNNKEL (reference sequence). V lost 1 base, J lost 2 bases, and 7 bases stayed unmatched. CDR3 length: 17 residues.

This clone was counted a single time. V gene TRBV18 combines with J gene TRBJ2-1; D is possibly TRBD2 (5 bases). Trimming took off 3 bases at V and 5 bases at J, with 11 bases between the two ends. Germline V CDR1 and CDR2: KGHSH, LQKENI. The CDR3 is made up of 14 amino acids. The CDR3 here is CASSPSVNNNEQFF. Here the CDR3 DNA reads TGTGCCAGCTCACCTAGCGTTAACAACAATGAGCAGTTCTTC. The complete variable domain, with remaining parts taken from reference TRBV18 and TRBJ2-1, reads NAGVMQNPRHLVRRRGQEARLRCSPMKGHSHVYWYRQLPEEGLKFMVYLQKENIIDESGMPKERFSAEFPKEGPSILRIQQVVRGDSAAYFCASSPSVNNNEQFFGPGTRLTVL.

A note on this clone: Additional DNA sequences in this sample encode the identical CDR3. The chain recombines TRBV3-1 (or the pseudogene TRBV3-2) with TRBJ1-5; D uncertain. CDR3 length: 15 amino acids. CDR1 is LGHDT and CDR2 is YNNKEL in the germline V gene (reference sequence). The V end lost 3 bases, the J end lost 0 bases, and 9 bases lay between the germline ends. This chain's CDR3 is CASSQGGYSNQPQHF. The CDR3 DNA sequence: TGTGCCAGCAGCCAGGGAGGGTATAGCAATCAGCCCCAGCATTTT.

The chain carries TRBV25-1 and TRBJ2-1; 11 bases match TRBD2. With V trimmed by 1 base and J by 4 bases, 3 bases remained unmatched. CDR3 size: 16 residues. Germline V gene sequence: CDR1 MGHDK, CDR2 SYGVNS. The CDR3, as DNA: TGTGCCAGCAGTGAATTAGCGGGAGGGGCTTACAATGAGCAGTTCTTC. Its protein is CASSELAGGAYNEQFF.

This chain connects TRBV7-2 to TRBJ2-2, with 9 bases aligning to TRBD1. Germline CDR1 reads SGHTA; CDR2 reads FQGNSA. The CDR3 has 15 residues. Trimming cost V 5 bases and J 2 bases; bases outside gene matches: 3. For the CDR3, the DNA is TGTGCCAGCAGCCCGACAGGGGGAAACACCGGGGAGCTGTTTTTT. Protein product: CASSPTGGNTGELFF.

This chain uses TRBV12-3 or TRBV12-4 with TRBJ1-5, with no clear D. V was cut by 7 bases and J by 4 bases, with 11 bases left in between. The CDR3 extends over 13 amino acids. In nucleotides, the CDR3 is TGTGCCAGCACCTTGGGCCATAATCAGCCCCAGCATTTT. It specifies CASTLGHNQPQHF.

V is TRBV7-3 and J is TRBJ2-2; D is perhaps TRBD1 (7 bases). This CDR3 region has 15 residues. Trimming took off 4 bases at V and 4 bases at J, with 13 bases between the two ends. The germline CDR1 and CDR2 sequences are SGHTA and FQGTGA. The CDR3 DNA reads TGTGCCAGCAGCTCCAGGGGGGATGGCACCGGGGAGCTGTTTTTT. Translating gives CASSSRGDGTGELFF.

The chain employs TRBV4-3 and TRBJ1-5; D is uncertain. V was pared by 1 base and J by 3 bases, with 10 bases between. Germline values: CDR1 LGHNA, CDR2 YSLEER. This CDR3 has 15 residues. The CDR3 sequence is CASSQGTSANQPQHF. Here the CDR3 DNA reads TGCGCCAGCAGCCAAGGTACCAGCGCCAATCAGCCCCAGCATTTT.

The chain employs TRBV4-1 and TRBJ2-7, with 10 bases that match TRBD2. After removal of 4 bases from V and 3 bases from J, the junction contained 3 bases not matched to a gene. In germline, CDR1 is MGHRA, CDR2 YSYEKL. The CDR3 sequence is 14 residues long. The CDR3 reads CASSLTSGDYEQYF. DNA of the CDR3: TGCGCCAGCAGCCTCACTAGCGGGGACTACGAGCAGTACTTC.

The DNA of the CDR3 is TGTGCCAGCAGCTTAGGCAGCGGGCTTGAGGCTTTCTTT. It is translated as CASSLGSGLEAFF. The rearrangement uses TRBV7-3 and TRBJ1-1; D is ambiguous. Deletions cut 2 bases from V and 11 bases from J, with 15 bases between. This CDR3 has 13 residues. CDR1 and CDR2 from the germline V gene are SGHTA and FQGTGA.

This clone was picked up one time. The rearrangement joins TRBV7-2 to TRBJ2-1; 7 bases are shared with TRBD1. The CDR3 consists of 16 residues. Germline V CDR1 and CDR2: SGHTA, FQGNSA. J was trimmed by 3 bases and V by 4 bases; bases with no gene match: 9. Here the CDR3 reads CASSYWTGSIYNEQFF. The CDR3 DNA follows: TGTGCCAGCAGCTACTGGACAGGCTCAATCTACAATGAGCAGTTCTTC. Drawing the rest from reference TRBV7-2 and TRBJ2-1, the complete variable domain is GAGVSQSPSNKVTEKGKDVELRCDPISGHTALYWYRQSLGQGLEFLIYFQGNSAPDKSGLPSDRFSAERTGGSVSTLTIQRTQQEDSAVYLCASSYWTGSIYNEQFFGPGTRLTVL.

The J gene is TRBJ2-7, the V gene TRBV10-1, with 8 bases identical to TRBD2. With V trimmed by 7 bases and J by 0 bases, 8 bases remained unmatched. CDR1 is WNHNN, CDR2 SYGVQD, per germline (reference sequence). The CDR3 length is 15 residues. The CDR3 DNA reads as TGCGCCAGCACCCCGGAGCGGGGGAGCTCCTACGAGCAGTACTTC. As protein: CASTPERGSSYEQYF.

The chain couples TRBV19 to TRBJ2-7; 7 bases fit TRBD2. In germline, CDR1 is LNHDA, CDR2 SQIVND (reference sequence). This CDR3 spans 11 amino acids. The ends lost 9 bases at V and 3 bases at J; junction bases unmatched: 2. CDR3 loop: CASGLGYEQYF. CDR3 coding DNA: TGTGCCAGCGGACTAGGCTACGAGCAGTACTTC. The variable domain in full, completed from reference TRBV19 and TRBJ2-7, reads DGGITQSPKYLFRKEGQNVTLSCEQNLNHDAMYWYRQDPGQGLRLIYYSQIVNDFQKGDIAEGYSVSREKKESFPLTVTSAQKNPTAFYLCASGLGYEQYFGPGTRLTVT.

The CDR3, as DNA: TGTGCCAGCAGCTCTGGACTAGCGGGAGTACAGTTCTTC. Translating gives CASSSGLAGVQFF. The gene calls are TRBV7-2 and TRBJ2-1; 13 bases map to TRBD2. The CDR3 totals 13 residues. Losses at the gene ends were 4 bases for V and 13 bases for J; bases not matched to a gene: 4. The germline gives CDR1 SGHTA, CDR2 FQGNSA.

The rearrangement joins TRBV28 to TRBJ1-4; perhaps TRBD1 as D (6 bases). This CDR3 is built from 15 residues. Trimming shortened V by 5 bases and J by 7 bases, and 17 bases separated the two germline ends. Per the germline V gene, CDR1 is MDHEN and CDR2 is SYDVKM. CDR3 region: CASSPPQGSIEKLFF. The CDR3 nucleotides are TGTGCCAGCAGTCCCCCACAGGGATCAATTGAAAAACTGTTTTTT.

The rearrangement joins TRBV19 to TRBJ2-5; TRBD1 might be the D (6 bases). This CDR3 has 19 residues. CDR1 is LNHDA, CDR2 SQIVND, per germline (reference sequence). Between the trimmed V and J ends, which lost 1 base and 1 base, there was a span of 22 bases. This chain's CDR3 is CASSIATYRDRLAQETQYF. CDR3 nucleotide sequence: TGTGCCAGTAGTATAGCTACCTACAGGGACCGACTGGCCCAAGAGACCCAGTACTTC.

The J gene is TRBJ2-2, the V gene TRBV20-1; 11 bases match TRBD2. CDR1 and CDR2 from the germline V gene are DFQATT and SNEGSKA (reference sequence). V was clipped by 3 bases and J by 7 bases; unmatched bases: 7. The CDR3 runs 15 residues. The CDR3 region is CSASTSGRSVGELFF. The CDR3 nucleotides read TGCAGTGCTAGTACTAGCGGGAGAAGCGTCGGGGAGCTGTTTTTT.

There are a few counts of this clone. The chain is built from TRBV7-3 and TRBJ2-2; D might be TRBD2 (6 bases). The V and J ends lost 5 bases and 6 bases respectively, with 19 bases between them. This CDR3 spans 16 amino acids. Germline V lookup: CDR1 SGHTA, CDR2 FQGTGA. The CDR3 region has the DNA TGTGCCAGCAGCCCTCTTAGTGGCGGGACGGCCGGGGAGCTGTTTTTT. Translation: CASSPLSGGTAGELFF.

The gene calls are TRBV3-1 (or the pseudogene TRBV3-2) and TRBJ1-5; D gene unclear. This CDR3 is 12 amino acids long. Germline V gene lookup returns CDR1 LGHDT and CDR2 YNNKEL (reference sequence). The germline V and J ends were trimmed by 3 bases and 6 bases, with 6 bases remaining between them. In nucleotides, the CDR3 is TGTGCCAGCAGCCAGAGGTTTCAGCCCCAGCATTTT. This translates into CASSQRFQPQHF.

The chain couples TRBV15 to TRBJ1-1; D is uncertain. CDR1 is LNHNV, CDR2 YYDKDF, per germline (reference sequence). Trimming cost V 0 bases and J 7 bases, with 12 bases left between them. The CDR3 loop spans 14 amino acids. This chain's CDR3 is CATSRDRGLREAFF. In nucleotides, the CDR3 is TGTGCCACCAGCAGAGATCGCGGCCTTCGTGAAGCTTTCTTT.